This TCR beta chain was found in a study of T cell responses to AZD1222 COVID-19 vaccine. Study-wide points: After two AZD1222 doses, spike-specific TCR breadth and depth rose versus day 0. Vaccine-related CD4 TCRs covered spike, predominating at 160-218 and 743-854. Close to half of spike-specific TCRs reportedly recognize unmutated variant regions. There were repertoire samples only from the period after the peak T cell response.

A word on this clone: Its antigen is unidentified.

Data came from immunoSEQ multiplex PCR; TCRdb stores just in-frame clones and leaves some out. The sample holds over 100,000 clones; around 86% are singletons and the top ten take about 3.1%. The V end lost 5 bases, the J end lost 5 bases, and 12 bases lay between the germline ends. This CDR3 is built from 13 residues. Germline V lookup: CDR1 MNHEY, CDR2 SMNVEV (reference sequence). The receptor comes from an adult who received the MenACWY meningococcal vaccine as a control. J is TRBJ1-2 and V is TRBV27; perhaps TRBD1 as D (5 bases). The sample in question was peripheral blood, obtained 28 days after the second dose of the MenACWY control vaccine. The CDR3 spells CASSGDGQYGYTF. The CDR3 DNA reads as TGTGCCAGCAGTGGGGACGGACAATATGGCTACACCTTC.